This record looks at one T cell receptor (beta chain) sequence and its context. Its antigen is not identified. The CDR3 has 11 amino acids. From germline, CDR1 is SQVTM and CDR2 ANQGSEA. V lost 2 bases, J lost 8 bases, and 7 bases lay in between. These data come from a study of T-cell reconstitution after alpha-beta-depleted transplantation in children. General study points: After transplant, at about two months, alpha-beta T cells were reportedly derived from several hundred expanded graft clones. T-cell counts and diversity were attributed mostly to newly produced T cells one year after transplant. Day-60 TCRbeta diversity that was high in some patients was derived from surviving recipient T cells and thymic progenitors.

Unique molecular identifiers were built into the TCRbeta library. TCRdb redid the calling of the PCR reads with MiXCR, one entry per CDR3 protein. The sample includes 200,000 to 250,000 distinct CDR3 sequences, 20% to 30% of them seen just once. This clonotype was obtained from a female patient between 2 and 15 years old who had a stem cell transplant for congenital amegakaryocytic thrombocytopenia, so the T cells may come from the graft donor. The chain is built from TRBV29-1 and TRBJ2-1; D gene ambiguous. This specimen was PBMCs, mostly from graft donor cells, taken 360 days after TCRalphabeta/CD19-depleted stem cell transplant. The chain's CDR3 is CSVEMVDEQFF. The CDR3 coding sequence is TGCAGCGTTGAAATGGTGGATGAGCAGTTCTTC.